Below are 22 T cell receptor beta chains sequenced from a single sample in a study of blood T cell repertoires in COVID-19 (dated by TCRdb to the early 2020s). Receptors were amplified or captured by the immunoSEQ multiplex PCR assay. Here the immuneACCESS table is served through TCRdb, limited to in-frame sequences with V and J called. Missing clones are a known gap in these copies; in checked studies unresolved V genes cover under half, and the rest lacks a known reason. The sample records over 300,000 clones, about 85% of which are singletons. Of the sample, 5.5% to 6% is held by the ten largest clones. The source material was PBMCs or T cells enriched from blood (not recorded which). The receptors stem from a woman younger than 45 who had recovered from COVID-19.

This rearrangement joins TRBV3-1 (or the pseudogene TRBV3-2) to TRBJ1-1; weak D call: TRBD1 (5 bases). V gave up 1 base and J gave up 1 base, with 7 bases separating them. The CDR3 sequence is 14 residues long. CDR1 is LGHDT, CDR2 YNNKEL, per germline (reference sequence). CDR3 sequence reads: CASSQGTPNTEAFF. The CDR3 nucleotides are TGTGCCAGCAGCCAAGGGACACCGAACACTGAAGCTTTCTTT.

The V call is TRBV7-2, the J call TRBJ1-1, with TRBD1 as a possible D gene (5 bases). This CDR3 region has 14 residues. Germline assignment: CDR1 SGHTA and CDR2 FQGNSA. The V gene lost 1 base and the J gene lost 1 base, with 7 bases spanning the gap. CDR3 sequence reads: CASSLGGRNTEAFF. The CDR3 DNA follows: TGTGCCAGCAGCTTAGGGGGCAGGAACACTGAAGCTTTCTTT.

The rearrangement uses TRBV6-5 and TRBJ1-1; TRBD1 might be the D (6 bases). There are 12 residues in the CDR3. Germline CDR1 reads MNHEY; CDR2 reads SVGAGI. V was cut by 7 bases and J by 10 bases, with 16 bases left in between. In DNA, the CDR3 is TGTGCCAGCATCCTAGGGGGAGGGGGAGCTTTCTTT. Translation gives CASILGGGGAFF.

The gene calls are TRBV30 and TRBJ1-2; D may be TRBD1 (6 bases). Germline V gene lookup returns CDR1 GTSNPN and CDR2 SVGIG (reference sequence). The CDR3 loop spans 14 amino acids. V was clipped by 4 bases and J by 0 bases, with 12 bases between them. The CDR3 coding sequence is TGTGCCTGGACCACAGGGCCGGCTAACTATGGCTACACCTTC. Its protein is CAWTTGPANYGYTF.

J is TRBJ1-2 and V is TRBV6-1, with 8 nucleotides matching TRBD1. V lost 1 base to trimming and J lost 0 bases; unmatched junction nucleotides: 1. Germline loops: CDR1 MNHNS, CDR2 SASEGT. The CDR3 is 15 residues long. The CDR3, as DNA: TGTGCCAGCAGTGAAGAGACAGGGGCTAACTATGGCTACACCTTC. Amino acids: CASSEETGANYGYTF.

The V call is TRBV2, the J call TRBJ1-5; maybe TRBD1 (5 bases). Germline V gene data show CDR1 as SNHLY and CDR2 as FYNNEI. V gave up 7 bases and J gave up 3 bases, with 10 bases separating them. The CDR3 has 13 amino acids. DNA for the CDR3: TGTGCCAGCACCGACAGCTACAATCAGCCCCAGCATTTT. Its translation is CASTDSYNQPQHF.

The chain recombines TRBV2 with TRBJ1-5, with 7 bases matching TRBD1. Trimming took 5 bases from V and 7 from J; bases not matched to a gene: 8. CDR3 length: 14 amino acids. The germline V gene has CDR1 SNHLY and CDR2 FYNNEI. The CDR3 bases are TGTGCCAGCAGTAACGGGGACAGATCGCAGCCCCAGCATTTT. It translates to CASSNGDRSQPQHF.

The chain employs TRBV5-1 and TRBJ1-3, with D maybe TRBD1 (6 bases). Looked up from germline, CDR1 is SGHRS and CDR2 is YFSETQ. This CDR3 has 16 residues. Between the trimmed V and J ends, which lost 0 bases and 0 bases, there was a span of 10 bases. CDR3 sequence: CASSLGQASSGNTIYF. The CDR3 DNA follows: TGCGCCAGCAGCTTGGGACAGGCAAGCTCTGGAAACACCATATATTTT.

The gene calls are TRBV7-9 and TRBJ1-2, with TRBD1 matching 8 bases. CDR3 length: 14 residues. Germline CDR1 and CDR2: SEHNR and FQNEAQ (reference sequence). The J segment lost 4 bases and the V segment lost 1 base, leaving 2 bases of the junction unmatched. The CDR3 DNA is TGTGCCAGCAGCTTAGTAGGACAGGGCTATGGCTACACCTTC. This encodes CASSLVGQGYGYTF.

The chain combines TRBV7-3 with TRBJ2-4; D is uncertain. V was clipped by 5 bases and J by 0 bases, with 17 bases between them. This CDR3 has 17 residues. The germline V gene has CDR1 SGHTA and CDR2 FQGTGA. Here the CDR3 reads CASSQGGTGLAKNIQYF. CDR3 nucleotide sequence: TGTGCCAGCAGCCAAGGCGGCACCGGCTTAGCCAAAAACATTCAGTACTTC.

The chain uses TRBV4-3 and TRBJ2-2; 9 nucleotides line up with TRBD1. J gave up 6 bases and V 5 bases, and 4 bases lay outside the gene matches. The germline CDR1 and CDR2 sequences are LGHNA and YSLEER. CDR3 length: 14 amino acids. Written as DNA, the CDR3 is TGCGCCAGCAGCTCCCGACAGGGGGCCGGGGAGCTGTTTTTT. Protein sequence: CASSSRQGAGELFF.

This clone is a singleton in its sample. The J gene is TRBJ1-3, the V gene TRBV10-3; tentative D call: TRBD1 (5 bases). There are 13 residues in the CDR3. Germline CDR1 and CDR2: ENHRY and SYGVKD. V lost 8 bases and J 0 bases, leaving 8 bases between the germline ends. CDR3 region: CAIGATSGNTIYF. The CDR3 DNA reads TGTGCCATCGGGGCGACCTCTGGAAACACCATATATTTT.

The chain recombines TRBV12-5 with TRBJ2-7, with D possibly being TRBD2 (5 bases). V lost 9 bases and J lost 5, with 14 bases in between. Germline CDR1 and CDR2: LGHNT and FRNRAP. There are 12 residues in the CDR3. CDR3 protein: CARARRNHEQYF. DNA of the CDR3: TGTGCTAGGGCCAGGAGGAACCACGAGCAGTACTTC.

The genes are TRBV18 and TRBJ2-7; 8 bases map to TRBD1. The CDR3 runs 13 residues. From germline, CDR1 is KGHSH and CDR2 LQKENI. V was clipped by 6 bases and J by 4 bases; unmatched bases: 5. CDR3 bases: TGTGCCAGCTCCCTAACAGGGGGGTACGAGCAGTACTTC. It encodes CASSLTGGYEQYF.

This clone was recorded many times. The chain has TRBV5-1 and TRBJ2-2; 7 bases align to TRBD2. The CDR3 sequence is 15 residues long. Germline trimming cut 8 bases from V and 4 bases from J; bases unmatched to any gene: 11. Germline V lookup: CDR1 SGHRS, CDR2 YFSETQ. CDR3 DNA sequence: TGCGCCAGTCAAGGGGCTAGCGGATTCACCGGGGAGCTGTTTTTT. Amino acid sequence: CASQGASGFTGELFF.

The chain links TRBV19 to TRBJ1-2; 7 nucleotides match TRBD1. The germline CDR1 and CDR2 sequences are LNHDA and SQIVND (reference sequence). The CDR3 is 17 amino acids. Losses at the gene ends were 4 bases for V and 5 bases for J; bases not matched to a gene: 16. CDR3 sequence reads: CASSTRDSSRPSYGYTF. The CDR3 DNA is TGTGCCAGTAGTACTAGGGACAGTTCCAGACCCTCATATGGCTACACCTTC.

The table lists this clone with a count of one. The V and J genes are TRBV18 and TRBJ1-5; D might be TRBD1 (6 bases). In germline, CDR1 is KGHSH, CDR2 LQKENI. The CDR3 covers 16 residues. Trimming left V 0 bases short and J 6 bases short, with 15 bases between. As DNA, the CDR3 is TGTGCCAGCTCACCACCGCAAGTGGGGGCTAGTCAGCCCCAGCATTTT. This sequence encodes CASSPPQVGASQPQHF.

The chain recombines TRBV11-2 with TRBJ1-6; 8 bases map to TRBD1. The CDR3 runs to 15 residues. Trimming removed 3 bases from V and 7 bases from J; junction bases left unmatched: 5. Germline values: CDR1 SGHAT, CDR2 FQNNGV. CDR3 nucleotide sequence: TGTGCCAGCAGCTTCAGGACAGGGAGGAATTCACCCCTCCACTTT. It encodes CASSFRTGRNSPLHF.

The chain combines TRBV7-8 with TRBJ1-1; no clear D. Trimming shortened V by 4 bases and J by 8 bases, and 5 bases separated the two germline ends. The CDR3 length is 10 residues. Per the germline V gene, CDR1 is SGHVS and CDR2 is FQNEAQ. CDR3 region: CASSSGEAFF. DNA for the CDR3: TGTGCCAGCAGCTCGGGGGAAGCTTTCTTT.

The chain's CDR3 is CASSTASGGGNEQFF. The CDR3 DNA reads as TGTGCCAGCAGCACCGCAAGCGGGGGGGGGAATGAGCAGTTCTTC. The chain employs TRBV7-8 and TRBJ2-1, with TRBD2 matching 10 bases. The length of the CDR3 is 15 residues. Germline V lookup: CDR1 SGHVS, CDR2 FQNEAQ. J lost 7 bases, V lost 5 bases, and 8 bases had no gene match.

The chain links TRBV5-6 to TRBJ2-7; D call uncertain. V lost 0 bases to trimming and J lost 0 bases, with 10 bases between them. Germline CDR1 is SGHDT and CDR2 is YYEEEE. The CDR3 loop spans 15 amino acids. The CDR3 is CASSLADIYSYEQYF. The DNA of the CDR3 is TGTGCCAGCAGCTTGGCAGACATATACTCCTACGAGCAGTACTTC. Drawing the rest from reference TRBV5-6 and TRBJ2-7, the complete variable domain is DAGVTQSPTHLIKTRGQQVTLRCSPKSGHDTVSWYQQALGQGPQFIFQYYEEEERQRGNFPDRFSGHQFPNYSSELNVNALLLGDSALYLCASSLADIYSYEQYFGPGTRLTVT.

A note on this clone: The sample has other DNA sequences that encode this CDR3 too. V usage is TRBV25-1 and J usage is TRBJ1-2; D is unresolved. V lost 0 bases and J 2 bases, leaving 7 bases between the germline ends. The length of the CDR3 is 14 residues. Germline values: CDR1 MGHDK, CDR2 SYGVNS. The CDR3 region has the DNA TGTGCCAGCAGTGAATACGGAGGGAACTATGGCTACACCTTC. This sequence encodes CASSEYGGNYGYTF.